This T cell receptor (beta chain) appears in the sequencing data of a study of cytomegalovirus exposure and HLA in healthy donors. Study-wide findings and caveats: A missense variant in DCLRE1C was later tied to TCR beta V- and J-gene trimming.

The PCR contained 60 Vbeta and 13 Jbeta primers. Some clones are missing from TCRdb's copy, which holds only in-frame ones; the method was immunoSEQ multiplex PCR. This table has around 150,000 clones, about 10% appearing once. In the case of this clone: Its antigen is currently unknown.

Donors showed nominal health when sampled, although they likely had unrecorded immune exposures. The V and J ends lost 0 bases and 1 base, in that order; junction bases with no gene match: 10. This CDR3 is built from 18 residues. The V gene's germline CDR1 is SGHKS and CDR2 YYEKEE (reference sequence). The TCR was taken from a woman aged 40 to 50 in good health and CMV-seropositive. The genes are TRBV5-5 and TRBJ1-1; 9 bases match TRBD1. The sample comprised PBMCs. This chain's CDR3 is CASSLDASTGGRNTEAFF. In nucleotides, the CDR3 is TGTGCCAGCAGCTTGGATGCCTCAACAGGGGGCAGGAACACTGAAGCTTTCTTT.